The 18 T cell receptor beta chains below come from one sample, sequenced in a study of T cell responses to AZD1222 COVID-19 vaccine listed by TCRdb under 2021. Libraries came from the immunoSEQ multiplex PCR assay. TCRdb provides this immuneACCESS table in a form limited to in-frame rearrangements. Some clones are lacking; in checked studies, under half of them reflect an unresolved V gene, and why the rest are absent is not known. The sample table shows 110,000 to 150,000 clones, and around 94% are seen once. More than 10% of the sample is taken by the ten largest. The time point label corresponds to: sample from adult after SARS-CoV-2 infection, after symptom onset. The material was peripheral blood, obtained after recovery from COVID-19. All receptors derive from an adult who had recovered from COVID-19.

The V gene is TRBV18, the J gene TRBJ2-1, with 15 bases identical to TRBD2. The CDR3 consists of 13 residues. Unmatched junction bases numbered 1, after V lost 6 bases and J lost 10 bases. Germline assignment: CDR1 KGHSH and CDR2 LQKENI. The CDR3 loop reads CASSGLAGGEQFF. CDR3 bases: TGTGCCAGCTCGGGACTAGCGGGAGGCGAGCAGTTCTTC. The entire variable domain, with the rest obtained from reference TRBV18 and TRBJ2-1, is as follows: NAGVMQNPRHLVRRRGQEARLRCSPMKGHSHVYWYRQLPEEGLKFMVYLQKENIIDESGMPKERFSAEFPKEGPSILRIQQVVRGDSAAYFCASSGLAGGEQFFGPGTRLTVL.

The chain carries TRBV11-2 and TRBJ2-7; 7 nucleotides line up with TRBD1. Trimming at V came to 3 bases and at J to 0 bases, leaving 5 bases not matched to a gene. CDR3 length equals 15 residues. CDR1 and CDR2 from the germline V gene are SGHAT and FQNNGV. The CDR3 DNA reads as TGTGCCAGCAGCTTGGGGACAGAGACCTCCTACGAGCAGTACTTC. This gives the protein CASSLGTETSYEQYF.

V usage is TRBV7-9 and J usage is TRBJ1-6, with 8 bases lining up with TRBD1. After removal of 6 bases from V and 19 bases from J, the junction contained 8 bases not matched to a gene. The CDR3 runs to 11 residues. From germline, CDR1 is SEHNR and CDR2 FQNEAQ (reference sequence). The DNA for the CDR3 is TGTGCCAGCAGTCGTGGACAGGGAACTCACTTT. This translates into CASSRGQGTHF.

The chain carries TRBV3-1 (or the pseudogene TRBV3-2) and TRBJ1-5; a possible D gene is TRBD1 (5 bases). CDR1 LGHDT and CDR2 YNNKEL come from the germline V gene (reference sequence). This CDR3 spans 16 amino acids. V was shortened by 1 base and J by 3 bases, with 13 bases between the two germline ends. CDR3 sequence (DNA): TGTGCCAGCAGCCAAGGGAACCCAGGGCTCAATCAGCCCCAGCATTTT. This codes for CASSQGNPGLNQPQHF.

The V gene is TRBV7-8, the J gene TRBJ2-5; D possibly corresponds to TRBD2 (6 bases). V dropped 5 bases and J dropped 5 bases, with 24 bases sitting between them. This CDR3 contains 17 residues. Per germline, CDR1 SGHVS and CDR2 FQNEAQ. CDR3 sequence: CASSLTLFEGGRETQYF. The CDR3, as DNA: TGTGCCAGCAGCCTCACCCTCTTTGAGGGAGGTCGGGAGACCCAGTACTTC.

This rearrangement joins TRBV30 to TRBJ1-2; D ambiguous. Deletions cut 0 bases from V and 8 bases from J, with 16 bases between. Looked up from germline, CDR1 is GTSNPN and CDR2 is SVGIG (reference sequence). This CDR3 has 14 amino acids. This chain's CDR3 is CAWSVNPTRGGYTF. CDR3 nucleotides: TGTGCCTGGAGTGTAAACCCCACTCGTGGAGGCTACACCTTC. Drawing the rest from reference TRBV30 and TRBJ1-2, the complete variable domain is SQTIHQWPATLVQPVGSPLSLECTVEGTSNPNLYWYRQAAGRGLQLLFYSVGIGQISSEVPQNLSASRPQDRQFILSSKKLLLSDSGFYLCAWSVNPTRGGYTFGSGTRLTVV.

This chain links TRBV9 with TRBJ2-7; TRBD1 matches 9 bases. The CDR3 loop spans 13 amino acids. V lost 3 bases and J lost 6; bases outside the gene matches: 4. CDR1 is SGDLS and CDR2 is YYNGEE in the germline V gene. For the CDR3, the DNA is TGTGCCAGCAGCGAGGGACAGGGTGGCGAGCAGTACTTC. Encoded protein: CASSEGQGGEQYF. Looking up the rest from reference TRBV9 and TRBJ2-7 gives the full variable domain: DSGVTQTPKHLITATGQRVTLRCSPRSGDLSVYWYQQSLDQGLQFLIQYYNGEERAKGNILERFSAQQFPDLHSELNLSSLELGDSALYFCASSEGQGGEQYFGPGTRLTVT.

V usage is TRBV5-4 and J usage is TRBJ2-7, with D hard to call. Germline CDR1 reads SGHNT; CDR2 reads YYREEE (reference sequence). Trimming left V 1 base short and J 2 bases short, with 19 bases between. CDR3 length equals 17 residues. The CDR3 here is CASSLFWGDTQTYEQYF. Written as DNA, the CDR3 is TGTGCCAGCAGCTTGTTTTGGGGTGACACACAAACCTACGAGCAGTACTTC.

This chain links TRBV30 with TRBJ1-1; no reliable D call. The germline V gene has CDR1 GTSNPN and CDR2 SVGIG (reference sequence). Trimming stripped 4 bases from V and 0 bases from J, with 12 bases between. This CDR3 is 14 amino acids long. The CDR3 bases are TGTGCCTGGACCATAGGACGGATGAACACTGAAGCTTTCTTT. It translates to CAWTIGRMNTEAFF.

CDR3 coding DNA: TGTGCCAGCAGCTTAGGTTCATTTGGGGGTGAGCAGTTCTTC. It codes for CASSLGSFGGEQFF. The gene calls are TRBV7-3 and TRBJ2-1, with D possibly called TRBD1 or TRBD2 (5 bases each). Germline assignment: CDR1 SGHTA and CDR2 FQGTGA. Trimming stripped 2 bases from V and 9 bases from J, with 14 bases between. CDR3 length equals 14 residues.

The chain combines TRBV5-1 with TRBJ1-5, with D possibly TRBD1 on 5 matching bases. Trimming removed 4 bases from V and 5 bases from J, with 10 bases in between. Germline CDR1 reads SGHRS; CDR2 reads YFSETQ. The CDR3 runs 13 residues. CDR3 sequence reads: CASSEGVHQPQHF. The CDR3 DNA sequence: TGCGCCAGCAGCGAAGGGGTTCATCAGCCCCAGCATTTT.

The V call is TRBV6-5, the J call TRBJ1-6; D gene uncertain. This CDR3 comprises 15 residues. Trimming took off 6 bases at V and 0 bases at J, with 9 bases between the two ends. Looked up from germline, CDR1 is MNHEY and CDR2 is SVGAGI. Here the CDR3 reads CASSSAYSYNSPLHF. The CDR3 DNA follows: TGTGCCAGCAGCTCTGCATACTCCTATAATTCACCCCTCCACTTT.

V gene TRBV5-1 combines with J gene TRBJ1-6, with TRBD1 identical over 11 bases. V lost 4 bases and J lost 10; bases outside the gene matches: 7. CDR1 and CDR2 (germline): SGHRS, YFSETQ. The length of the CDR3 is 15 residues. In DNA, the CDR3 is TGCGCCAGCAGCCCTACCGGACAGGGGGCATCACCCCTCCACTTT. This encodes CASSPTGQGASPLHF. Variable domain in full (rest from reference TRBV5-1 and TRBJ1-6): KAGVTQTPRYLIKTRGQQVTLSCSPISGHRSVSWYQQTPGQGLQFLFEYFSETQRNKGNFPGRFSGRQFSNSRSEMNVSTLELGDSALYLCASSPTGQGASPLHFGNGTRLTVT.

This clone was detected only once. This sequence joins TRBV18 and TRBJ1-6; TRBD1 aligns across 9 bases. CDR1 is KGHSH, CDR2 LQKENI, per germline. This CDR3 is 17 amino acids long. The junction had 6 bases not matched to a gene; V was cut back by 3 bases and J by 3 bases. Here the CDR3 DNA reads TGTGCCAGCTCACCCGGGACAGGGTTTCTCTATAATTCACCCCTCCACTTT. Protein: CASSPGTGFLYNSPLHF.

The chain recombines TRBV11-2 with TRBJ1-6, with a tentative D call TRBD1 (5 bases). The CDR3 has 15 amino acids. Per germline, CDR1 SGHAT and CDR2 FQNNGV. V was clipped by 1 base and J by 8 bases, with 12 bases between them. The CDR3 nucleotides are TGTGCCAGCAGCTTAGGGGCAGGGACTTATTCACCCCTCCACTTT. It encodes CASSLGAGTYSPLHF.

This rearrangement joins TRBV9 to TRBJ2-1; possibly TRBD2 for D (5 bases). The V gene lost 0 bases and the J gene lost 4 bases, with 23 bases spanning the gap. The CDR3 runs to 19 residues. In germline, CDR1 is SGDLS, CDR2 YYNGEE. For the CDR3, the DNA is TGTGCCAGCAGCGTAGGTGGAGTGGCAGTTCGGGGTACGTACAATGAGCAGTTCTTC. This encodes CASSVGGVAVRGTYNEQFF.

The chain couples TRBV4-1 to TRBJ1-1, with 8 bases matching TRBD1. V dropped 0 bases and J dropped 8; count of bases not matched to a gene: 8. CDR1 is MGHRA and CDR2 is YSYEKL in the germline V gene. The CDR3 consists of 15 residues. The CDR3 sequence is CASSQEAGQALEAFF. The CDR3 nucleotides are TGCGCCAGCAGCCAAGAGGCGGGACAGGCGCTAGAAGCTTTCTTT.

This chain links TRBV10-3 with TRBJ1-2; TRBD1 is a possible D gene (6 bases). V was clipped by 1 base and J by 2 bases, with 23 bases between them. Germline assignment: CDR1 ENHRY and CDR2 SYGVKD. The CDR3 covers 19 residues. CDR3 sequence: CAISEYVFPGAGANYGYTF. CDR3 nucleotide sequence: TGTGCCATCAGTGAGTACGTCTTCCCGGGGGCTGGGGCAAACTATGGCTACACCTTC.